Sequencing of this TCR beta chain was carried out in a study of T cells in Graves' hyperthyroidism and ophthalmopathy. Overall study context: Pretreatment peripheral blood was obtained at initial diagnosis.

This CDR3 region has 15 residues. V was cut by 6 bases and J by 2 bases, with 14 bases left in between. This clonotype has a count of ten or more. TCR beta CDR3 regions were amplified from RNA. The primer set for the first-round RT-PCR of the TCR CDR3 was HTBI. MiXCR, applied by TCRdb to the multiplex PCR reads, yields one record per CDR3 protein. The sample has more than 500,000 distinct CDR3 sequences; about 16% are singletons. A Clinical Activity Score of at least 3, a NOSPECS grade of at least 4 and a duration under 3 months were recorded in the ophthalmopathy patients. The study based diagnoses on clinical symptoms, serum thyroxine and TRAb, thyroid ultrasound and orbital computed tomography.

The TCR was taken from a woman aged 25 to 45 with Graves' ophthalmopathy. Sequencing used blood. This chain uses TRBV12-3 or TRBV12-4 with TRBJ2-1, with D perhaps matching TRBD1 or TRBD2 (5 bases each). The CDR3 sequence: CASSPAGGTYNEQFF. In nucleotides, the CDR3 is TGTGCCAGCAGCCCCGCTGGGGGAACCTACAATGAGCAGTTCTTC.